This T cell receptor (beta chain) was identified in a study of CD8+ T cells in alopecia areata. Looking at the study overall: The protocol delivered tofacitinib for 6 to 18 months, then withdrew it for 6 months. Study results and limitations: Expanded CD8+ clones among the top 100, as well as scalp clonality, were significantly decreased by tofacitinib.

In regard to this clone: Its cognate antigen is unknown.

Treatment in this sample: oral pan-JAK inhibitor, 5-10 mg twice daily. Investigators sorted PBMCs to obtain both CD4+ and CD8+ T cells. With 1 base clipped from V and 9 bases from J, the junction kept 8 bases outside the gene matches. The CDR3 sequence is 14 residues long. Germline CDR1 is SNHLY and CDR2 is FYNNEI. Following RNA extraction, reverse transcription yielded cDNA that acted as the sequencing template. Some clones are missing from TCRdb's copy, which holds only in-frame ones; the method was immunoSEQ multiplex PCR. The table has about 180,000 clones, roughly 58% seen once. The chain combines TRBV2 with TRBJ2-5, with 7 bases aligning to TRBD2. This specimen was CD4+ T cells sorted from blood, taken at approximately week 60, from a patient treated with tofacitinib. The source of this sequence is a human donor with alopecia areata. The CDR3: CASSEVGSGTAQYF. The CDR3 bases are TGTGCCAGCAGTGAAGTTGGGAGCGGGACGGCCCAGTACTTC. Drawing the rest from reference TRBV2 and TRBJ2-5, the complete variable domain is EPEVTQTPSHQVTQMGQEVILRCVPISNHLYFYWYRQILGQKVEFLVSFYNNEISEKSEIFDDQFSVERPDGSNFTLKIRSTKLEDSAMYFCASSEVGSGTAQYFGPGTRLLVL.